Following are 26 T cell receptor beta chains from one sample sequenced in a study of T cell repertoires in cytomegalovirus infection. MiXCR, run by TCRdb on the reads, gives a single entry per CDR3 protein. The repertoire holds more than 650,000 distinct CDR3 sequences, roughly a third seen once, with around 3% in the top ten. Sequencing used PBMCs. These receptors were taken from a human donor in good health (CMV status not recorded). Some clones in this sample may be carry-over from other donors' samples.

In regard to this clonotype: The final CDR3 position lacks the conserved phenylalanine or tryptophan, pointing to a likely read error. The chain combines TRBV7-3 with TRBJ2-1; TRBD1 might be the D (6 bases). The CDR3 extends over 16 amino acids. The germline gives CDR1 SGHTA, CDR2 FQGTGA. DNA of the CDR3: TGTGCCAGCCGCTTATTTGGGGGCGAGGTCTACAATGAGCAGTTCTTA. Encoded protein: CASRLFGGEVYNEQFL.

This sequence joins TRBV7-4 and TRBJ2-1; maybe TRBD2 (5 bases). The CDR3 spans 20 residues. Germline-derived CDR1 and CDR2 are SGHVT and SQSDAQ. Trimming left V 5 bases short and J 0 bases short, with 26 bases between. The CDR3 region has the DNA TGTGCCAGCAGCAACATTCGGATACTCTCGGGATCCTACTCCTACAATGAGCAGTTCTTC. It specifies CASSNIRILSGSYSYNEQFF. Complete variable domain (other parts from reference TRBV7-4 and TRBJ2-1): GAGVSQSPRYKVAKRGRDVALRCDSISGHVTLYWYRQTLGQGSEVLTYSQSDAQRDKSGRPSGRFSAERPERSVSTLKIQRTEQGDSAVYLCASSNIRILSGSYSYNEQFFGPGTRLTVL.

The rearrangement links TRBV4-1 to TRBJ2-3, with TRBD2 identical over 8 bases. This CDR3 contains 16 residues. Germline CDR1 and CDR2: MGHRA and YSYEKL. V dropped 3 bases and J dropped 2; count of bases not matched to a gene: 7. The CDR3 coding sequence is TGCGCCAGCAGCCAGGCCTCGGGGGGGGTCACAGATACGCAGTATTTT. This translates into CASSQASGGVTDTQYF.

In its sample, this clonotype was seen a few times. CDR3 in DNA: TGTGCCAGCAGTCCCCCTATGGGATGGCATCAGCCCCAGCATTTT. It specifies CASSPPMGWHQPQHF. The rearrangement joins TRBV28 to TRBJ1-5; no clear D. V was clipped by 5 bases and J by 5 bases, with 16 bases between them. This CDR3 spans 15 amino acids. Germline CDR1 reads MDHEN; CDR2 reads SYDVKM.

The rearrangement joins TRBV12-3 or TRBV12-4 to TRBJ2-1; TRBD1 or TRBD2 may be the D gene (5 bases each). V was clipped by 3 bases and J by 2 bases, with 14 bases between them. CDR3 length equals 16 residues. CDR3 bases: TGTGCCAGCAGTTTTTGGGGCGGAGGTCCCTACAATGAGCAGTTCTTC. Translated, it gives CASSFWGGGPYNEQFF.

In DNA, the CDR3 is TGTGCCAGCAGCCAAGCAAAGGACGGGGGTCTCAATCAGCCCCAGCATTTT. Protein product: CASSQAKDGGLNQPQHF. J is TRBJ1-5 and V is TRBV3-1; a weak D match, TRBD1 (5 bases). Germline V gives CDR1 LGHDT, CDR2 YNNKEL (reference sequence). Trimming removed 1 base at V and 3 bases at J, with 16 bases between. The CDR3 has 17 amino acids.

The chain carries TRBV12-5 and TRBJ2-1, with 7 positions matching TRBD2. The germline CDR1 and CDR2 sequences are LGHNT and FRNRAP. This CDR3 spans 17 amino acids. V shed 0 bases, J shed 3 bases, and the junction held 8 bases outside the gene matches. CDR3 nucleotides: TGTGCTAGTGGTTTGGTGGGGGGGAAACGGCTCTACAATGAGCAGTTCTTC. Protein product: CASGLVGGKRLYNEQFF.

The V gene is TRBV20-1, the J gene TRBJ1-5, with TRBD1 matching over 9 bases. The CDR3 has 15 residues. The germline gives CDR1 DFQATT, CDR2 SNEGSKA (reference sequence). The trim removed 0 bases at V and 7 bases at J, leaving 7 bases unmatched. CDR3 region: CSARDWGTGKQPQHF. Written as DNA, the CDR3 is TGCAGTGCTAGAGATTGGGGGACAGGGAAACAGCCCCAGCATTTT.

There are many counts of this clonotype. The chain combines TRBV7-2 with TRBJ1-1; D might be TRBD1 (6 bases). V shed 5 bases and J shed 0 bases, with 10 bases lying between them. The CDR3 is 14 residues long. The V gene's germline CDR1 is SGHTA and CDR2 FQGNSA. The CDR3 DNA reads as TGTGCCAGCAGCCGACAGGCCATGAACACTGAAGCTTTCTTT. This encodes CASSRQAMNTEAFF.

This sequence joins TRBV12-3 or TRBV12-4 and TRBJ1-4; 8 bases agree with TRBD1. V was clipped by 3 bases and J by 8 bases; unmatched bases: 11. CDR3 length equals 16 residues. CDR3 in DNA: TGTGCCAGCAGTTTGCGCGGCGCAGGGGGCGAGGAAAAACTGTTTTTT. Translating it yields CASSLRGAGGEEKLFF.

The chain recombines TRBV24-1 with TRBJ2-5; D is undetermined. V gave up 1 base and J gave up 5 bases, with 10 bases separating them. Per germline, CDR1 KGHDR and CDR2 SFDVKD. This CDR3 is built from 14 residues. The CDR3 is CATSDFRVAETQYF. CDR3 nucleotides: TGTGCCACCAGTGATTTTCGTGTTGCGGAGACCCAGTACTTC.

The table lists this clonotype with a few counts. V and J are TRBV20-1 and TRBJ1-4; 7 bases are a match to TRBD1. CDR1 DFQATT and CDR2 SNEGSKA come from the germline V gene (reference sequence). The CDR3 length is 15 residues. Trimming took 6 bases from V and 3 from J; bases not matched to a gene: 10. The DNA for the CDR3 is TGCAGTGCCTCCATGCTCACAGGGGCTAATGAAAAACTGTTTTTT. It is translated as CSASMLTGANEKLFF.

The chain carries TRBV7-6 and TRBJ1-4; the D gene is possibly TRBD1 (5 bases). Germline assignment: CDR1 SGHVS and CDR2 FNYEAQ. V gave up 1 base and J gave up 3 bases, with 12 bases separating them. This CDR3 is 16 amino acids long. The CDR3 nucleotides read TGTGCCAGCAGCTTAGGATGGGCAGGGTCTAATGAAAAACTGTTTTTT. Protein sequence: CASSLGWAGSNEKLFF. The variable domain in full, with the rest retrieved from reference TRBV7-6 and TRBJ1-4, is GAGVSQSPRYKVTKRGQDVALRCDPISGHVSLYWYRQALGQGPEFLTYFNYEAQQDKSGLPNDRFSAERPEGSISTLTIQRTEQRDSAMYRCASSLGWAGSNEKLFFGSGTQLSVL.

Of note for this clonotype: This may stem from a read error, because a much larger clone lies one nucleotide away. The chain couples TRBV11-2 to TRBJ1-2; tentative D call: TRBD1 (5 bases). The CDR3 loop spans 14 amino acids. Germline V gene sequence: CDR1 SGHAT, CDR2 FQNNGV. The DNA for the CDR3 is TGTACCAGCAGCTTAGGTGGGGGTTACGGAGGCTACACCTTC. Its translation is CTSSLGGGYGGYTF.

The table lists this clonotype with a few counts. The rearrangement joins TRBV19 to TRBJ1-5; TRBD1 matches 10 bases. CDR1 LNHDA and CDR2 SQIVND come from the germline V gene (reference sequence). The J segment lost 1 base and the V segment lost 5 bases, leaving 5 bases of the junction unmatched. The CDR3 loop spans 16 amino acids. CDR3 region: CASSDDRGRSNQPQHF. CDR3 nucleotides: TGTGCCAGTAGTGACGACAGGGGGCGAAGCAATCAGCCCCAGCATTTT.

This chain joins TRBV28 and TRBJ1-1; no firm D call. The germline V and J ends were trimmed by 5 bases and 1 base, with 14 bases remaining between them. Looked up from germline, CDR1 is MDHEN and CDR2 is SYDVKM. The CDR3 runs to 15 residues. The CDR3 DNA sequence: TGTGCCAGCAGTCCCCTAAAGCGGGGGAACACTGAAGCTTTCTTT. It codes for CASSPLKRGNTEAFF.

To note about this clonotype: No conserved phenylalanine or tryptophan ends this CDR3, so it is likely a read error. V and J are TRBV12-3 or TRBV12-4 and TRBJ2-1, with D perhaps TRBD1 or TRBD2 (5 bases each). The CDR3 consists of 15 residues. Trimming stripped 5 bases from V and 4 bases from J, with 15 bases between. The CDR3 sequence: CASSNSGTFYNEQFC. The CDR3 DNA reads TGTGCCAGCAGTAACAGTGGGACCTTTTACAATGAGCAGTTCTGC.

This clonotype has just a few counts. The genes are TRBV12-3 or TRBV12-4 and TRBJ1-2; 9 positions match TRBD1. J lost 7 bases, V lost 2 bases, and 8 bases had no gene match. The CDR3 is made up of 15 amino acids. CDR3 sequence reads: CASSLSRDRVGGYTF. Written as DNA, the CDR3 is TGTGCCAGCAGTTTATCCCGGGACAGGGTGGGTGGCTACACCTTC.

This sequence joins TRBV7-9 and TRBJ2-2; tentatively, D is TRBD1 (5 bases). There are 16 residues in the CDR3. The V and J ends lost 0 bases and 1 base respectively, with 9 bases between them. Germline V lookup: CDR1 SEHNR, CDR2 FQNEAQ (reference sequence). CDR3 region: CASSLAGDRNTGELFF. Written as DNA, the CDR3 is TGTGCCAGCAGCTTAGCGGGTGACAGGAACACCGGGGAGCTGTTTTTT. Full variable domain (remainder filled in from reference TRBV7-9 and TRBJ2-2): DTGVSQNPRHKITKRGQNVTFRCDPISEHNRLYWYRQTLGQGPEFLTYFQNEAQLEKSRLLSDRFSAERPKGSFSTLEIQRTEQGDSAMYLCASSLAGDRNTGELFFGEGSRLTVL.

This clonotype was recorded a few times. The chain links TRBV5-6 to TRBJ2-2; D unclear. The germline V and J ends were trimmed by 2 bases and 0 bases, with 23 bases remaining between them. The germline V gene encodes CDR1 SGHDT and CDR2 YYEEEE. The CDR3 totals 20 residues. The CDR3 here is CASSFTPGVERRPNTGELFF. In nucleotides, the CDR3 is TGTGCCAGCAGCTTTACCCCAGGTGTCGAACGCCGCCCGAACACCGGGGAGCTGTTTTTT.

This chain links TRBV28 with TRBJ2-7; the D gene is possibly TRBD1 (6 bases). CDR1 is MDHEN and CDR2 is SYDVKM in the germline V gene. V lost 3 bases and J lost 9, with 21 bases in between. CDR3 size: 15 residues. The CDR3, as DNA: TGTGCCAGCAGTTTGCCAGGACAGCTACACACTAGGCAGTACTTC. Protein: CASSLPGQLHTRQYF.

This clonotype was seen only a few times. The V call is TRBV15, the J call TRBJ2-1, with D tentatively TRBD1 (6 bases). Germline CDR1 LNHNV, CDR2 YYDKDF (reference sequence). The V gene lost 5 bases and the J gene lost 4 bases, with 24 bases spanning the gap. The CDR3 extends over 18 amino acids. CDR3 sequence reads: CATSPFLGARAAYNEQFF. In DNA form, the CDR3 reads TGTGCCACCAGCCCGTTTTTGGGGGCTCGGGCGGCTTACAATGAGCAGTTCTTC.

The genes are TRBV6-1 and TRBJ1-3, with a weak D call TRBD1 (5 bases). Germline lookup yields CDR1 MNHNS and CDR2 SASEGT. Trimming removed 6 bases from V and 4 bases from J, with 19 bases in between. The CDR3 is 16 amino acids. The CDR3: CASSERTEGWGNTIYF. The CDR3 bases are TGTGCCAGCAGCGAGCGGACCGAGGGGTGGGGAAACACCATATATTTT.

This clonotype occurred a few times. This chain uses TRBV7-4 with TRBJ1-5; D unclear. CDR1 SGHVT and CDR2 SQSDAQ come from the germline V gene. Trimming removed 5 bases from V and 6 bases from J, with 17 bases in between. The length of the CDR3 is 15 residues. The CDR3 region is CASSVAGPRGQPQHF. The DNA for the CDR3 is TGTGCCAGCAGCGTCGCCGGGCCACGGGGTCAGCCCCAGCATTTT.

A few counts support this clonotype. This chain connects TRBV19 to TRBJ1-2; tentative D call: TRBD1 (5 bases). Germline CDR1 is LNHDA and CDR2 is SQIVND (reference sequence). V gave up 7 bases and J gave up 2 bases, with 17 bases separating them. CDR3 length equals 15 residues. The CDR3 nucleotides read TGTGCCAGTACGCAAGGTCGGGGGACCAACTATGGCTACACCTTC. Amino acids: CASTQGRGTNYGYTF.

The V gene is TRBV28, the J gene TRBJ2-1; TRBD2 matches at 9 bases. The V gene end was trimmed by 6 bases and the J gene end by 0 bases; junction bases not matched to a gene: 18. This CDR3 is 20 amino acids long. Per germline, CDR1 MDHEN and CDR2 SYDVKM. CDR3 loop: CASRQSDTLGLASSYNEQFF. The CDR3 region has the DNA TGTGCCAGCAGACAATCGGACACTCTGGGACTAGCCAGCTCCTACAATGAGCAGTTCTTC.